These T cell receptor beta chains were read from a single sample in a study of human T cells and chemical hapten exposure. TCRdb re-derived calls from the RACE reads in MiXCR, one entry per CDR3 protein. There are 35,000 to 50,000 distinct CDR3 sequences in the sample; 9.5% to 15% occur only once, and about 5.7% lies in the top ten. Sequenced here: whole blood, sampled in connection with sensitization to the hapten diphenylcyclopropenone (DPC). The origin of the receptors is a woman aged 25 to 45 with alopecia areata. Some clones in this sample may be carry-over from other donors' samples. The CDR3 runs from the conserved cysteine through the conserved F or W. A D gene is named only where the DNA matches it firmly. The size entry is marked missing in some rows and otherwise reads once, few, many or a size class.

clone_size j_call d_call v_call cdr3_nt cdr3_aa
- TRBJ2-3 - TRBV5-1 TGCGTCAGCAGCTCCGACTGGACCACAGATACGCAGTATTTT CVSSSDWTTDTQYF
many TRBJ2-3 TRBD2 TRBV10-2 TGCGCCAGCAGCTGGACTAGCGGGAGGTCGAATGGAGATACGCAGTATTTT CASSWTSGRSNGDTQYF
many TRBJ1-1 - TRBV12-3/TRBV12-4 TGTGCCAGCCGAGGACAGACTAACACTGAAGCTTTCTTT CASRGQTNTEAFF
few TRBJ1-5 - TRBV20-1 TGCAGTGCTAGCTCAGGGTTCTATAGCAATCAGCCCCAGCATTTT CSASSGFYSNQPQHF
few TRBJ2-5 TRBD2 TRBV5-1 TGCGCCAGCAGCCGACTAGCCCAAGAGACCCAGTACTTC CASSRLAQETQYF
- TRBJ1-5 - TRBV6-2/TRBV6-3 TGTGCCAGCAGGGCCACCAGGACAGTTAATCAGCCCCAGCATTTT CASRATRTVNQPQHF
- TRBJ2-7 - TRBV28 TGTGCCAGCAACCGATTAGCGGAGCCCTACGAGCAGTACTTC CASNRLAEPYEQYF
- TRBJ1-5 - TRBV20-1 TGCAGTGCTAGAAGGGGTAACCAGCCCCAGCATTTT CSARRGNQPQHF
- TRBJ2-6 TRBD1 TRBV28 TGTGCCAGCAGTCCCTTGGGACAGGGGACCGGGGCCAACGTCCTGACTTTC CASSPLGQGTGANVLTF
many TRBJ2-3 - TRBV7-8 TGTGCCAGCAGCTTAGTGTGGGGTAGCGTATCAGATACGCAGTATTTT CASSLVWGSVSDTQYF
- TRBJ2-6 - TRBV20-1 TGCAGTGGAGCTGATAGGGCTGGGGCCAACGTCCTGACTTTC CSGADRAGANVLTF
few TRBJ1-2 - TRBV28 TGTGCCAGCAGTTCAGCCCACACCGGGGGCTATGGCTACACCTTC CASSSAHTGGYGYTF
few TRBJ1-1 - TRBV28 TGTGCCAGCAGTTCCTGGGTCGGGGAAGCCCACACTGAAGCTTTCTTT CASSSWVGEAHTEAFF
many TRBJ2-3 TRBD1 TRBV18 TGTGCCAGCTCAAGACAGGGGGCGAGCACAGATACGCAGTATTTT CASSRQGASTDTQYF
- TRBJ2-7 TRBD1 TRBV11-2 TGTGCCAGCAGCTTGGTCGGGACAGGGACCTACGAGCAGTACTTC CASSLVGTGTYEQYF
- TRBJ1-6 TRBD1 TRBV27 TGTGCCAGCAGTTTATCGGGACAGCTATCACCCCTCCACTTT CASSLSGQLSPLHF
many TRBJ2-7 TRBD2 TRBV20-1 TGCAGTGGTTTGACTAGCGACAAACCCTACGAGCAGTACTTC CSGLTSDKPYEQYF
few TRBJ1-1 - TRBV29-1 TGCAGCGTCCAGGGACTTAGGGGAGAAGCTTTCTTT CSVQGLRGEAFF
many TRBJ1-1 - TRBV20-1 TGCAGGGTGGGACCGGCAGTTGGGGTTGAAGCTTTCTTT CRVGPAVGVEAFF
- TRBJ2-3 - TRBV7-3 TGTGCCAGCAGCTTAACGTTTGGGAGTGGTAAGGGCACAGATACGCAGTATTTT CASSLTFGSGKGTDTQYF
few TRBJ2-1 TRBD2 TRBV6-2/TRBV6-3 TGTGCCAGCAGTCCTAGCGGGAGCCGCTACAATGAGCAGTTCTTC CASSPSGSRYNEQFF
few TRBJ2-5 TRBD2 TRBV28 TGTGCCAGCAGTTTTTTCTCAGTGCGGCGGGAGAGGAGAGAGACCCAGTACTTC CASSFFSVRRERRETQYF
- TRBJ1-2 - TRBV7-9 TGTGCCAGCACCCTATTTCAAGGAAACTATGGCTACACCTTC CASTLFQGNYGYTF
many TRBJ2-1 TRBD2 TRBV30 TGTGCCTTCGAGCGGGAGGGCCCCAATGAGCAGTTCTTC CAFEREGPNEQFF
few TRBJ1-1 - TRBV20-1 TGCAGTGCCCCCCCAAGAATAGACCAGACAGCTTTCTTT CSAPPRIDQTAFF
- TRBJ1-2 - TRBV28 TGTGCCAGCAGTCCATCGGGGCGACAAAACTATGGCTACACCTTC CASSPSGRQNYGYTF
- TRBJ2-5 - TRBV18 TGTGCCAGCTCACGTCAGGGGCAAGAGACCCAGTACTTC CASSRQGQETQYF
many TRBJ2-2 TRBD1 TRBV12-3/TRBV12-4 TGTGCCAGCAGTGATCCCGGGACAGGGGGCGCCGGGGAGCTGTTTTTT CASSDPGTGGAGELFF
many TRBJ2-5 TRBD1 TRBV11-2 TGTGCCAGCAGCTTAGCCCTCCCGGGACAGGGTCTGGATGAGACCCAGTACTTC CASSLALPGQGLDETQYF
many TRBJ1-2 TRBD1 TRBV4-3 TGCGCCAGCAGCCAAGGGCCGGGACAGGAACACTATGGCTACACCTTC CASSQGPGQEHYGYTF
few TRBJ2-5 - TRBV7-8 TGTGCCAGCAGCTTAGGGTTCCAAGAGACCCAGTACTTC CASSLGFQETQYF